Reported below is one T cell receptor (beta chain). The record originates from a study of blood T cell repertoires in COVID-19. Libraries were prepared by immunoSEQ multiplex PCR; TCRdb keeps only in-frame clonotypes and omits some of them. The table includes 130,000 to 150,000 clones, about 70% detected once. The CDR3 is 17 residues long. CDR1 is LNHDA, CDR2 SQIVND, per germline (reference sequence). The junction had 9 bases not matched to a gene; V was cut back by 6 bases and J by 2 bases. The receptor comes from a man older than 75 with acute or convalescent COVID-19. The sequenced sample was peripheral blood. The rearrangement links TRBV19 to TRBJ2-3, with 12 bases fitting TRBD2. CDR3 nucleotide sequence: TGTGCCAGTAGCTCCTCCGGGACTAGCGGGTTCACAGATACGCAGTATTTT. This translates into CASSSSGTSGFTDTQYF.